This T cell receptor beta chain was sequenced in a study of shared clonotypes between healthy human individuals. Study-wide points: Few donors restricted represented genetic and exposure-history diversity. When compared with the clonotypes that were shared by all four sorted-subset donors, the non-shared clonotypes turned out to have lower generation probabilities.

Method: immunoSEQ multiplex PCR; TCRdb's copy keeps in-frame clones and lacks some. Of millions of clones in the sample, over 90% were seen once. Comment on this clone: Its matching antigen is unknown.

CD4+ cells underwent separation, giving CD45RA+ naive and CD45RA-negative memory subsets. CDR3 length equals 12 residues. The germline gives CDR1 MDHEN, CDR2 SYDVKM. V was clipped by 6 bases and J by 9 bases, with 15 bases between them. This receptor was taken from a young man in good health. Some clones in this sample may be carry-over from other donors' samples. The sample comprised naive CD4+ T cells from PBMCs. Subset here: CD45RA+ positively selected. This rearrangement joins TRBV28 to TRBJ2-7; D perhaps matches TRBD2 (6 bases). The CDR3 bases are TGTGCCAGCAGAATTCCGGGACTGGGGCAGTACTTC. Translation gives CASRIPGLGQYF. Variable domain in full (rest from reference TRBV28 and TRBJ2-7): DVKVTQSSRYLVKRTGEKVFLECVQDMDHENMFWYRQDPGLGLRLIYFSYDVKMKEKGDIPEGYSVSREKKERFSLILESASTNQTSMYLCASRIPGLGQYFGPGTRLTVT.